This TCR beta chain stems from a study of blood T cell repertoires in COVID-19. This CDR3 region has 16 residues. This table comes from immunoSEQ multiplex PCR, and its TCRdb copy is limited to in-frame clones, with some not included. This table holds roughly 260,000 clones, about 90% found once. The specimen was PBMCs or T cells enriched from blood (not recorded which). The receptor comes from a human donor in a cohort exposed to, infected with or recovered from COVID-19 (not recorded which). The donor label of this sample is uncertain. The V and J genes are TRBV21-1 and TRBJ1-1; the table's D call TRBD1 went unverified against the DNA. TRBV21-1 constitutes a pseudogene. This CDR3 reads CASSKLGQGMNTEAFF. The CDR3 DNA follows: TGTGCCAGCAGCAAACTGGGACAGGGAATGAACACTGAAGCTTTCTTT.